The 14 T cell receptor beta chains presented below share a single source sample, sequenced in a study of T cell repertoires in cytomegalovirus infection (dated by TCRdb to between 2019 and 2020). The sample's treatment or condition, from its label and the paper: in vitro stimulation with specific CMV peptide epitopes to enrich CMV-specific T cells. No cognate antigen is known for these TCRs. These reads were obtained on an Illumina HiSeq 1500. TCRdb trimmed the raw reads at Q25, called clones with MiXCR and kept productive beta chains. Each record represents a unique CDR3 protein, reported with the most common genes and DNA among its rows. The table for this sample lists about 920,000 distinct CDR3 sequences; roughly 31% of them were counted only once. The ten largest clones add up to about 14% of the sample. Sequences were derived from cultured CD8+ T cells from PBMCs, sampled from culture after CMV antigen stimulation. The receptors were sampled from a human donor in good health (CMV status not recorded). Some clones in this sample may be carry-over from other donors' samples.

This chain uses TRBV7-8 with TRBJ2-1; TRBD1 might be the D (5 bases). CDR1 and CDR2 (germline): SGHVS, FQNEAQ. The CDR3 totals 12 residues. V was clipped by 5 bases and J by 10 bases, with 12 bases between them. CDR3: CASSTRTMEQFF. CDR3 DNA sequence: TGTGCCAGCAGCACCAGGACAATGGAGCAGTTCTTC. Full variable domain (remainder filled in from reference TRBV7-8 and TRBJ2-1): GAGVSQSPRYKVAKRGQDVALRCDPISGHVSLFWYQQALGQGPEFLTYFQNEAQLDKSGLPSDRFFAERPEGSVSTLKIQRTQQEDSAVYLCASSTRTMEQFFGPGTRLTVL.

To note about this clonotype: One junction end does not reproduce the germline sequence, and a read error may be involved. The genes are TRBV7-2 and TRBJ1-1; D call uncertain. This CDR3 spans 12 amino acids. CDR1 SGHTA and CDR2 FQGNSA come from the germline V gene. The CDR3: CVSSLGDTEAFF. DNA of the CDR3: TGTGTCAGCAGCTTAGGAGACACCGAAGCTTTCTTT.

The chain combines TRBV29-1 with TRBJ1-1; no firm D call. The V end lost 5 bases, the J end lost 5 bases, and 12 bases lay between the germline ends. The CDR3 covers 12 residues. Germline assignment: CDR1 SQVTM and CDR2 ANQGSEA. CDR3 sequence: CSVLEGGTEAFF. The CDR3, as DNA: TGCAGCGTTTTGGAGGGAGGGACTGAAGCTTTCTTT.

The chain has TRBV11-2 and TRBJ1-1, with no clear D. The CDR3 is 11 residues long. Trimming cost V 3 bases and J 10 bases, with 9 bases left between them. Germline V gene lookup returns CDR1 SGHAT and CDR2 FQNNGV. The CDR3 here is CASSFSSLAFF. Written as DNA, the CDR3 is TGTGCCAGCAGCTTTTCTTCCCTAGCTTTCTTT. The complete variable domain, with remaining parts taken from reference TRBV11-2 and TRBJ1-1, reads EAGVAQSPRYKIIEKRQSVAFWCNPISGHATLYWYQQILGQGPKLLIQFQNNGVVDDSQLPKDRFSAERLKGVDSTLKIQPAKLEDSAVYLCASSFSSLAFFGQGTRLTVV.

This clonotype was counted at least ten times. The CDR3 protein is CASSVADQPQHF. CDR3 DNA sequence: TGTGCCAGCAGCGTGGCAGATCAGCCCCAGCATTTT. The chain carries TRBV7-9 and TRBJ1-5; no clear D gene. Germline CDR1 SEHNR, CDR2 FQNEAQ (reference sequence). The CDR3 extends over 12 amino acids. V gave up 5 bases and J gave up 5 bases, with 7 bases separating them.

The chain has TRBV12-3 or TRBV12-4 and TRBJ2-7; D is unresolved. The ends were cut back, 8 bases at V and 2 bases at J, with 16 bases in the middle. The CDR3 has 14 amino acids. As DNA, the CDR3 is TGTGCCAGCTGCAATGACCGATGGCCCTACGAGCAGTACTTC. Its protein is CASCNDRWPYEQYF.

The chain links TRBV5-6 to TRBJ1-2; weak D call: TRBD1 (5 bases). With 1 base removed from V and 2 bases from J, the gap between germline ends came to 24 bases. From germline, CDR1 is SGHDT and CDR2 YYEEEE. This CDR3 is 19 amino acids long. The CDR3 spells CASSLRPFYGGIRNYGYTF. Here the CDR3 DNA reads TGTGCCAGCAGCTTGCGGCCCTTTTACGGGGGGATTAGGAACTATGGCTACACCTTC. Looking up the rest from reference TRBV5-6 and TRBJ1-2 gives the full variable domain: DAGVTQSPTHLIKTRGQQVTLRCSPKSGHDTVSWYQQALGQGPQFIFQYYEEEERQRGNFPDRFSGHQFPNYSSELNVNALLLGDSALYLCASSLRPFYGGIRNYGYTFGSGTRLTVV.

The V and J genes are TRBV29-1 and TRBJ1-1; D remains unclear. The CDR3 runs to 15 residues. Germline V lookup: CDR1 SQVTM, CDR2 ANQGSEA. V shed 1 base and J shed 1 base, with 13 bases lying between them. DNA for the CDR3: TGCAGCGTTGAAGGTATAGTCCTCCCGAACACTGAAGCTTTCTTT. Its translation: CSVEGIVLPNTEAFF.

This clonotype has a count of ten or more. The V and J genes are TRBV7-9 and TRBJ2-1; no firm D call. This CDR3 is 12 amino acids long. Between the trimmed V and J ends, which lost 7 bases and 4 bases, there was a span of 8 bases. Germline V gene lookup returns CDR1 SEHNR and CDR2 FQNEAQ (reference sequence). CDR3 DNA: TGTGCCAGCACCGAACGGTACAATGAGCAGTTCTTC. Amino acid sequence: CASTERYNEQFF.

This clonotype was observed a few times. This chain's CDR3 is CASSLASVIDGYTF. The CDR3 DNA sequence: TGTGCCAGCAGCTTAGCGTCAGTGATAGATGGCTACACCTTC. V gene TRBV7-2 combines with J gene TRBJ1-2; D not resolved. The V gene lost 0 bases and the J gene lost 6 bases, with 11 bases spanning the gap. Germline V gene sequence: CDR1 SGHTA, CDR2 FQGNSA. CDR3 length: 14 amino acids.

In this sample, this clonotype turned up a few times. The J gene is TRBJ2-2, the V gene TRBV9, with a weak D call TRBD1 (7 bases). Trimming took off 0 bases at V and 0 bases at J, with 12 bases between the two ends. This CDR3 is built from 17 residues. The germline V gene has CDR1 SGDLS and CDR2 YYNGEE. The CDR3 loop reads CASSVVGGTANTGELFF. CDR3 bases: TGTGCCAGCAGCGTAGTAGGGGGGACAGCGAACACCGGGGAGCTGTTTTTT.

This clonotype was counted between two and nine times. The chain is built from TRBV7-9 and TRBJ1-1, with D perhaps TRBD1 (5 bases). The germline V gene has CDR1 SEHNR and CDR2 FQNEAQ (reference sequence). The V and J ends lost 5 bases and 0 bases respectively, with 22 bases between them. The CDR3 loop spans 18 amino acids. The CDR3 coding sequence is TGTGCCAGCAGCCCCCGGGGCAGGACATCCAATCTGAACACTGAAGCTTTCTTT. Protein sequence: CASSPRGRTSNLNTEAFF.

This clonotype showed up many times. The V gene is TRBV7-6, the J gene TRBJ2-1; unclear D gene. V dropped 2 bases and J dropped 0 bases, with 8 bases sitting between them. The germline gives CDR1 SGHVS, CDR2 FNYEAQ. There are 15 residues in the CDR3. The CDR3 reads CASSLSESSYNEQFF. CDR3 DNA: TGTGCCAGCAGCTTATCGGAGAGCTCCTACAATGAGCAGTTCTTC.

This chain connects TRBV12-3 or TRBV12-4 to TRBJ2-2, with D maybe TRBD2 (5 bases). This CDR3 comprises 16 residues. Trimming pared 6 bases from V and 5 bases from J, leaving 19 bases between. This chain's CDR3 is CASSSSSRESTGELFF. The CDR3 coding sequence is TGTGCCAGCAGCTCTTCGAGTAGGGAGAGTACCGGGGAGCTGTTTTTT.